These 22 T cell receptor beta chains share one sample of origin, sequenced in a study of T cell responses to AZD1222 COVID-19 vaccine. Generated by immunoSEQ multiplex PCR, the TCRdb table keeps only in-frame clones and is missing some. Among some 170,000 clones listed, approximately 91% were seen once. The sequences come from peripheral blood, collected on day 0 of AZD1222 vaccination. These receptors were taken from an adult in good health.

DNA for the CDR3: TGTGCCAGCAGTCGAGGGGGAAGTCAGCCCCAGCATTTT. Its protein is CASSRGGSQPQHF. The J gene is TRBJ1-5, the V gene TRBV6-5; perhaps TRBD1 as D (6 bases). Germline CDR1 MNHEY, CDR2 SVGAGI. V was pared by 5 bases and J by 6 bases, with 11 bases between. This CDR3 is built from 13 residues.

This clone was detected only a few times. The chain carries TRBV6-4 and TRBJ2-7; 7 bases are shared with TRBD1. The CDR3 is made up of 13 amino acids. J was trimmed by 2 bases and V by 11 bases; bases with no gene match: 9. CDR1 and CDR2 (germline): MRHNA, SNTAGT. In nucleotides, the CDR3 is TGTGCCGGACCGACAGGGTCAACCTACGAGCAGTACTTC. It codes for CAGPTGSTYEQYF.

The rearrangement joins TRBV28 to TRBJ1-2; a possible D gene is TRBD1 (5 bases). Between the trimmed V and J ends, which lost 5 bases and 4 bases, there was a span of 14 bases. Per germline, CDR1 MDHEN and CDR2 SYDVKM. The CDR3 sequence is 14 residues long. The DNA for the CDR3 is TGTGCCAGCAGTATAGCGGGGGACCCCTATGGCTACACCTTC. It is translated as CASSIAGDPYGYTF.

The V gene is TRBV7-9, the J gene TRBJ1-4; D unresolved. Trimming cost V 3 bases and J 1 base, with 12 bases left between them. Germline lookup yields CDR1 SEHNR and CDR2 FQNEAQ (reference sequence). This CDR3 region has 16 residues. The CDR3 DNA reads TGTGCCAGCAGCTTTGAGAGGGCGAGAACTAATGAAAAACTGTTTTTT. It translates to CASSFERARTNEKLFF.

The chain carries TRBV15 and TRBJ1-1, with D uncertain. Germline loops: CDR1 LNHNV, CDR2 YYDKDF (reference sequence). CDR3 length equals 16 residues. Trimming removed 4 bases at V and 0 bases at J, with 15 bases between. CDR3 sequence (DNA): TGTGCCACCAGCACCCTGGGGAGTTACATGAACACTGAAGCTTTCTTT. Translation: CATSTLGSYMNTEAFF.

This chain joins TRBV3-1 (or the pseudogene TRBV3-2) and TRBJ2-4; 9 nucleotides align to TRBD2. The CDR3 runs to 18 residues. The germline V gene encodes CDR1 LGHDT and CDR2 YNNKEL (reference sequence). Germline trimming cut 0 bases from V and 6 bases from J; bases unmatched to any gene: 12. CDR3 nucleotide sequence: TGTGCCAGCAGCCAAGATGGGAGCGGGGGGAGAGGGGGAAACATTCAGTACTTC. Translating gives CASSQDGSGGRGGNIQYF.

The CDR3 DNA follows: TGTGCCAGCAGCGTAGAGGGACGCACCGGGGAGCTGTTTTTT. Its translation: CASSVEGRTGELFF. V usage is TRBV9 and J usage is TRBJ2-2, with D perhaps matching TRBD1 or TRBD2 (5 bases each). V lost 0 bases and J lost 4, with 7 bases in between. CDR1 SGDLS and CDR2 YYNGEE come from the germline V gene. The CDR3 covers 14 residues.

The V call is TRBV27, the J call TRBJ1-5, with 10 nucleotides matching TRBD1. Germline-derived CDR1 and CDR2 are MNHEY and SMNVEV (reference sequence). With V trimmed by 6 bases and J by 2 bases, 4 bases remained unmatched. The CDR3 length is 15 residues. This CDR3 reads CASRSGTGGNQPQHF. The CDR3 DNA sequence: TGTGCCAGCAGATCCGGGACAGGGGGCAATCAGCCCCAGCATTTT.

The chain couples TRBV6-5 to TRBJ2-6, with D possibly being TRBD1 (5 bases). Germline V gene sequence: CDR1 MNHEY, CDR2 SVGAGI. Deletions cut 7 bases from V and 2 bases from J, with 12 bases between. CDR3 length equals 15 residues. CDR3 region: CASIGARAGANVLTF. The DNA for the CDR3 is TGTGCCAGCATAGGGGCCCGCGCTGGGGCCAACGTCCTGACTTTC.

The CDR3, as DNA: TGTGCCAGCAGCTCATTAGCAGAAGATACGCAGTATTTT. Translation gives CASSSLAEDTQYF. V gene TRBV5-4 combines with J gene TRBJ2-3; D is unresolved. Germline V CDR1 and CDR2: SGHNT, YYREEE (reference sequence). This CDR3 has 13 amino acids. Trimming stripped 3 bases from V and 5 bases from J, with 10 bases between.

The J gene is TRBJ1-5, the V gene TRBV28; the D gene is possibly TRBD1 (5 bases). This CDR3 has 15 residues. Germline V lookup: CDR1 MDHEN, CDR2 SYDVKM. Between the trimmed V and J ends, which lost 5 bases and 0 bases, there was a span of 11 bases. The CDR3 loop is CASSPAGGSNQPQHF. The CDR3 DNA reads TGTGCCAGCAGTCCCGCCGGGGGTAGCAATCAGCCCCAGCATTTT.

V and J are TRBV6-2 or TRBV6-3 and TRBJ2-3, with D perhaps TRBD2 (5 bases). Germline values: CDR1 MNHEY, CDR2 SVGEGT. Trimming stripped 2 bases from V and 7 bases from J, with 7 bases between. The CDR3 is 12 residues long. The DNA of the CDR3 is TGTGCCAGCAGTTACGCGGGCTATACGCAGTATTTT. Protein sequence: CASSYAGYTQYF.

V usage is TRBV30 and J usage is TRBJ2-7; D gene unclear. Trimming cost V 2 bases and J 2 bases, with 4 bases left between them. The CDR3 is 11 residues long. The germline gives CDR1 GTSNPN, CDR2 SVGIG (reference sequence). CDR3 bases: TGTGCCTGGAGTACGGCCTACGAGCAGTACTTC. Protein: CAWSTAYEQYF.

The chain uses TRBV2 and TRBJ2-2; maybe TRBD1 (5 bases). This CDR3 region has 15 residues. V lost 1 base to trimming and J lost 1 base, with 7 bases between them. Germline V gene sequence: CDR1 SNHLY, CDR2 FYNNEI. CDR3 sequence: CASSEEGENTGELFF. CDR3 sequence (DNA): TGTGCCAGCAGTGAAGAAGGGGAGAACACCGGGGAGCTGTTTTTT. The whole variable domain, filled in from reference TRBV2 and TRBJ2-2, reads EPEVTQTPSHQVTQMGQEVILRCVPISNHLYFYWYRQILGQKVEFLVSFYNNEISEKSEIFDDQFSVERPDGSNFTLKIRSTKLEDSAMYFCASSEEGENTGELFFGEGSRLTVL.

V and J are TRBV19 and TRBJ2-7; D perhaps matches TRBD1 (5 bases). The CDR3 totals 14 residues. Trimming removed 6 bases from V and 0 bases from J, with 12 bases in between. CDR1 is LNHDA and CDR2 is SQIVND in the germline V gene (reference sequence). The DNA for the CDR3 is TGTGCCAGTAGCTCATCTAGGGGCTCCTACGAGCAGTACTTC. Translated, it gives CASSSSRGSYEQYF.

The chain joins TRBV9 to TRBJ2-7; D possibly corresponds to TRBD1 (6 bases). CDR3 length: 14 amino acids. Germline values: CDR1 SGDLS, CDR2 YYNGEE. Trimming removed 4 bases from V and 2 bases from J, with 13 bases in between. CDR3 region: CASSTSGTPYEQYF. DNA for the CDR3: TGTGCCAGCAGCACCTCCGGGACACCCTACGAGCAGTACTTC.

This clone came up once. V gene TRBV10-1 combines with J gene TRBJ2-1; D unresolved. CDR3 length: 14 amino acids. From germline, CDR1 is WNHNN and CDR2 SYGVQD (reference sequence). In DNA form, the CDR3 reads TGCGCTACTTCTACGGGTTCCCCGTACAATGAGCAGTTCTTC. It is translated as CATSTGSPYNEQFF.

This chain links TRBV6-2 or TRBV6-3 with TRBJ1-2; D unclear. CDR1 and CDR2 from the germline V gene are MNHEY and SVGEGT. V was cut by 5 bases and J by 5 bases, with 15 bases left in between. This CDR3 is built from 14 residues. CDR3: CASSGGPAGYGYTF. The CDR3 region has the DNA TGTGCCAGCAGTGGTGGTCCCGCGGGGTATGGCTACACCTTC.

The chain couples TRBV11-2 to TRBJ1-1; D perhaps matches TRBD1 (6 bases). Looked up from germline, CDR1 is SGHAT and CDR2 is FQNNGV. Trimming removed 1 base at V and 10 bases at J, with 13 bases between. The CDR3 runs 13 residues. Written as DNA, the CDR3 is TGTGCCAGCAGCTTAGTTTTAGGAGGGGGAGCTTTCTTT. It specifies CASSLVLGGGAFF.

The table lists this clone with a few counts. This chain connects TRBV25-1 to TRBJ1-1; D might be TRBD1 (6 bases). The CDR3 totals 15 residues. The germline V gene encodes CDR1 MGHDK and CDR2 SYGVNS. The V end lost 4 bases, the J end lost 7 bases, and 19 bases lay between the germline ends. CDR3 bases: TGTGCCAGCAGTGTCGCGACAGGTATAACAGGTGAAGCTTTCTTT. Protein sequence: CASSVATGITGEAFF.

The genes are TRBV19 and TRBJ2-2; 7 bases agree with TRBD2. Germline V gene sequence: CDR1 LNHDA, CDR2 SQIVND (reference sequence). CDR3 length: 18 residues. Losses at the gene ends were 0 bases for V and 5 bases for J; bases not matched to a gene: 12. The chain's CDR3 is CASSIDQFRGLVTGELFF. The CDR3 coding sequence is TGTGCCAGTAGTATAGATCAATTTAGAGGACTAGTGACCGGGGAGCTGTTTTTT.

Turning to this clone: Other DNA sequences in the sample encode the same CDR3. The CDR3 protein is CASSLDRGNQPQHF. The CDR3 DNA is TGTGCCAGCAGTTTAGACAGGGGCAATCAGCCCCAGCATTTT. V gene TRBV28 combines with J gene TRBJ1-5, with 7 bases lining up with TRBD1. The CDR3 sequence is 14 residues long. Per the germline V gene, CDR1 is MDHEN and CDR2 is SYDVKM. V lost 2 bases and J lost 2; bases outside the gene matches: 0.